These T cell receptor beta chains were read from a single sample in a study of cytomegalovirus exposure and HLA in healthy donors. Repertoires were generated with immunoSEQ multiplex PCR, while TCRdb's copy carries only in-frame clones and drops some. Here the sample spans some 140,000 clones, 80% to 85% being singletons. Material: PBMCs. The receptors come from a male donor in good health and CMV-seropositive. CDR3s include the opening cysteine and the closing phenylalanine or tryptophan. A D gene is named only where the DNA matches it firmly. Some rows have no size entry. The others give once, few or many, or a class for an expanded clone.

clone_size: -
j_call: TRBJ2-5
d_call: -
v_call: TRBV19
cdr3_nt: TGTGCCAGTAGTATTGGACAGCAAGAGACCCAGTACTTC
cdr3_aa: CASSIGQQETQYF

clone_size: -
j_call: TRBJ1-5
d_call: -
v_call: TRBV6-1
cdr3_nt: TGTGCCAGCAGTGAAAGGGAGGGGGGGACGCCCCAGCCCCAGCATTTT
cdr3_aa: CASSEREGGTPQPQHF

clone_size: -
j_call: TRBJ2-2
d_call: -
v_call: TRBV5-5
cdr3_nt: TGTGCCAGCAGCTTGGAGTTCGAGGTAGCGGACGAGGGCGGGGAGCTGTTTTTT
cdr3_aa: CASSLEFEVADEGGELFF

clone_size: few
j_call: TRBJ2-1
d_call: TRBD1
v_call: TRBV5-5
cdr3_nt: TGTGCCAGCAGCCCGGACAGGCGCAATGAGCAGTTCTTC
cdr3_aa: CASSPDRRNEQFF

clone_size: -
j_call: TRBJ1-6
d_call: -
v_call: TRBV11-2
cdr3_nt: TGTGCCAGCAGCTTGGGCGCCAATAATTCACCCCTCCACTTT
cdr3_aa: CASSLGANNSPLHF

clone_size: -
j_call: TRBJ2-2
d_call: -
v_call: TRBV5-6
cdr3_nt: TGTGCCAGCAGCTTTGGGCAGAACACCGGGGAGCTGTTTTTT
cdr3_aa: CASSFGQNTGELFF

clone_size: -
j_call: TRBJ2-3
d_call: -
v_call: TRBV28
cdr3_nt: TGTGCCAGCAGTGGCACCACAGATACGCAGTATTTT
cdr3_aa: CASSGTTDTQYF

clone_size: -
j_call: TRBJ1-5
d_call: TRBD1
v_call: TRBV28
cdr3_nt: TGTGCCAGCAGTTTACCGACAGGGTCAGGGCAGCCCCGGCATTTT
cdr3_aa: CASSLPTGSGQPRHF

clone_size: -
j_call: TRBJ1-5
d_call: TRBD1
v_call: TRBV2
cdr3_nt: TGTGCCAGCACTTTCGGACAGGGAGGACGCAATCAGCCCCAGCATTTT
cdr3_aa: CASTFGQGGRNQPQHF

clone_size: -
j_call: TRBJ2-7
d_call: -
v_call: TRBV2
cdr3_nt: TGTGCCAGCAGAGACAGTCGCTACGAGCAGTACTTC
cdr3_aa: CASRDSRYEQYF

clone_size: -
j_call: TRBJ1-6
d_call: -
v_call: TRBV4-1
cdr3_nt: TGCGCCAGCAGCCAAGACAGGGCTCAGAATTCACCCCTCCACTTT
cdr3_aa: CASSQDRAQNSPLHF

clone_size: -
j_call: TRBJ2-3
d_call: TRBD1
v_call: TRBV19
cdr3_nt: TGTGCCAGTAGTTTCCGGGACAGGAGCACAGATACGCAGTATTTT
cdr3_aa: CASSFRDRSTDTQYF

clone_size: -
j_call: TRBJ1-1
d_call: TRBD1
v_call: TRBV7-9
cdr3_nt: TGTGCCAGCCAACGACACAGGGGGTTGAACACTGAAGCTTTCTTT
cdr3_aa: CASQRHRGLNTEAFF

clone_size: -
j_call: TRBJ2-7
d_call: -
v_call: TRBV11-2
cdr3_nt: TGTGCCAGCAGCATTGGGTACGGGACAATGACTGAGCAGTACTTC
cdr3_aa: CASSIGYGTMTEQYF

clone_size: few
j_call: TRBJ1-1
d_call: TRBD1
v_call: TRBV7-9
cdr3_nt: TGTTCCAGCAGCCGATCTGGACAGGGGATCACTGAAGCTTTCTTT
cdr3_aa: CSSSRSGQGITEAFF

clone_size: -
j_call: TRBJ2-3
d_call: TRBD2
v_call: TRBV5-1
cdr3_nt: TGCGCCAGCAGCCCCCACGCTAGCGGGAGGGAATTGCCAGATACGCAGTATTTT
cdr3_aa: CASSPHASGRELPDTQYF

clone_size: -
j_call: TRBJ2-7
d_call: -
v_call: TRBV7-2
cdr3_nt: TGTGCCAGCAGCTTAGATCGCGGTCCCTACGAGCAGTACTTC
cdr3_aa: CASSLDRGPYEQYF

clone_size: -
j_call: TRBJ1-2
d_call: -
v_call: TRBV7-2
cdr3_nt: TGTGCCAGCAGCTTAGGAACAGGTTACCTCTATGGCTACACCTTC
cdr3_aa: CASSLGTGYLYGYTF

clone_size: -
j_call: TRBJ1-2
d_call: -
v_call: TRBV5-1
cdr3_nt: TGCGCCAGCAGCTTGTATACAGGGACCCGTGGCTCTGGCTACACCTTC
cdr3_aa: CASSLYTGTRGSGYTF

clone_size: few
j_call: TRBJ2-1
d_call: TRBD2
v_call: TRBV6-5
cdr3_nt: TGTGCCTCTAGGCGGGGGACGGTCAATGAGCAGTTCTTC
cdr3_aa: CASRRGTVNEQFF

clone_size: once
j_call: TRBJ1-1
d_call: TRBD1
v_call: TRBV27
cdr3_nt: TGTGCCAGCAGTCCCACGACAGGGTACAACACTGAAGCTTTCTTT
cdr3_aa: CASSPTTGYNTEAFF

clone_size: few
j_call: TRBJ2-2
d_call: TRBD2
v_call: TRBV4-3
cdr3_nt: TGCGCCAGCAGCCAAGGACCAGCGGGGACCGGGGAGCTGTTTTTT
cdr3_aa: CASSQGPAGTGELFF

clone_size: -
j_call: TRBJ2-5
d_call: -
v_call: TRBV11-1
cdr3_nt: TGTGCCAGCAGCTTCCCTAGTGGGGAGACCCAGTACTTC
cdr3_aa: CASSFPSGETQYF

clone_size: -
j_call: TRBJ1-1
d_call: -
v_call: TRBV6-5
cdr3_nt: TGTGCCAGCAGTTTACAGCAGAACACTGAAGCTTTCTTT
cdr3_aa: CASSLQQNTEAFF

clone_size: -
j_call: TRBJ2-7
d_call: -
v_call: TRBV29-1
cdr3_nt: TGCAGCGTTGAATCTAGCGCCTCGAGCTCCTACGAGCAGTACTTC
cdr3_aa: CSVESSASSSYEQYF

clone_size: -
j_call: TRBJ2-5
d_call: -
v_call: TRBV6-1
cdr3_nt: TGTGCCAGCGTTAGAGAGAACGGGGAGACCCAGTACTTC
cdr3_aa: CASVRENGETQYF

clone_size: -
j_call: TRBJ1-2
d_call: -
v_call: TRBV7-9
cdr3_nt: TGTGCCAGCAGCTTATCAGCTAACTATGGCTACACCTTC
cdr3_aa: CASSLSANYGYTF

clone_size: -
j_call: TRBJ2-1
d_call: TRBD2
v_call: TRBV29-1
cdr3_nt: TGCAGCGTTGTCCTGACTAGCGTCCTCCCAGAGGAATGGAATGAGCAGTTCTTC
cdr3_aa: CSVVLTSVLPEEWNEQFF

clone_size: once
j_call: TRBJ2-1
d_call: TRBD2
v_call: TRBV9
cdr3_nt: TGTGCCAGCAGCCCGTACGCCGGGACTAGCAATGAGCAGTTCTTC
cdr3_aa: CASSPYAGTSNEQFF

clone_size: -
j_call: TRBJ2-7
d_call: TRBD1
v_call: TRBV27
cdr3_nt: TGTGCCAGCAGTCCAGGACAGGGAGCCTACGAGCAGTACTTC
cdr3_aa: CASSPGQGAYEQYF

clone_size: -
j_call: TRBJ2-2
d_call: TRBD2
v_call: TRBV13
cdr3_nt: TGTGCCAGCAGCTTAGCCGGGACTAGCGGGAGGGACACCGGGGAGCTGTTTTTT
cdr3_aa: CASSLAGTSGRDTGELFF

clone_size: -
j_call: TRBJ1-1
d_call: TRBD1
v_call: TRBV6-6
cdr3_nt: TGTGCCAGCACCTTAGGACAGGGAAACCCCCCTGAAGCTTTCTTT
cdr3_aa: CASTLGQGNPPEAFF

clone_size: -
j_call: TRBJ2-5
d_call: TRBD1
v_call: TRBV19
cdr3_nt: TGTGCCAGTAGCTACAGGGGGCAGGGGACCCAGTACTTC
cdr3_aa: CASSYRGQGTQYF

clone_size: -
j_call: TRBJ2-3
d_call: TRBD2
v_call: TRBV6-5
cdr3_nt: TGTGCCAGCACCCCGAGAGCGGGAACGCAGTATTTT
cdr3_aa: CASTPRAGTQYF

clone_size: once
j_call: TRBJ2-7
d_call: -
v_call: TRBV16
cdr3_nt: TGTGCCAGCAGCCAATCGCTAGCGAATTACGAGCAGTACTTC
cdr3_aa: CASSQSLANYEQYF

clone_size: few
j_call: TRBJ2-7
d_call: TRBD1
v_call: TRBV11-2
cdr3_nt: TGTGCCAGCAGCTGGACAGGGGCCCACCTCGAGCAGTACTTC
cdr3_aa: CASSWTGAHLEQYF

clone_size: -
j_call: TRBJ1-5
d_call: -
v_call: TRBV5-1
cdr3_nt: TGCGCCAGCAGCGAAGGACAGATCAATCAGCCCCAGCATTTT
cdr3_aa: CASSEGQINQPQHF

clone_size: -
j_call: TRBJ2-2
d_call: -
v_call: TRBV10-1
cdr3_nt: TGCGCCAGCAGTGACGGGAACACCGGGGAGCTGTTTTTT
cdr3_aa: CASSDGNTGELFF

clone_size: -
j_call: TRBJ1-4
d_call: -
v_call: TRBV7-9
cdr3_nt: TGTGCCAGCAGCTTACCCCTTGGGGGGGCGCCTGCTAATGAAAAACTGTTTTTT
cdr3_aa: CASSLPLGGAPANEKLFF

clone_size: -
j_call: TRBJ2-5
d_call: -
v_call: TRBV6-5
cdr3_nt: TGTGCCAGCAGTTACGATGGACAGTCCCAAGAGACCCAGTACTTC
cdr3_aa: CASSYDGQSQETQYF

clone_size: -
j_call: TRBJ2-7
d_call: TRBD1
v_call: TRBV6-5
cdr3_nt: TGTGCCAGCAGTTCCCGGGACAGGGACTACGAGCAGTACTTC
cdr3_aa: CASSSRDRDYEQYF

clone_size: -
j_call: TRBJ2-3
d_call: TRBD1
v_call: TRBV15
cdr3_nt: TGTGCCACCAGCAGATTCGCAGGGGGACCCACAGATACGCAGTATTTT
cdr3_aa: CATSRFAGGPTDTQYF

clone_size: -
j_call: TRBJ1-2
d_call: -
v_call: TRBV6-1
cdr3_nt: TGTGCCAGCAGTACAAGGACGAACAGGGATGGCTACACCTTC
cdr3_aa: CASSTRTNRDGYTF

clone_size: -
j_call: TRBJ2-2
d_call: TRBD1
v_call: TRBV28
cdr3_nt: TGTGCCAGCAGTGTTCGGACAGGGTATACCGGGGAGCTGTTTTTT
cdr3_aa: CASSVRTGYTGELFF

clone_size: few
j_call: TRBJ2-5
d_call: TRBD1
v_call: TRBV4-2
cdr3_nt: TGTGCCAGCACCTACGGGACAGGAGGGCAAGAGACCCAGTACTTC
cdr3_aa: CASTYGTGGQETQYF

clone_size: -
j_call: TRBJ1-1
d_call: -
v_call: TRBV6-5
cdr3_nt: TGTGCCAGCAGTTACCAACCTTCGGGCACTGAAGCTTTCTTT
cdr3_aa: CASSYQPSGTEAFF

clone_size: -
j_call: TRBJ2-7
d_call: TRBD1
v_call: TRBV7-9
cdr3_nt: TGTGCCAGCAGCTTCGGACAGGGGAGTAGTTACGAGCAGTACTTC
cdr3_aa: CASSFGQGSSYEQYF

clone_size: few
j_call: TRBJ1-2
d_call: TRBD1
v_call: TRBV5-1
cdr3_nt: TGCGCCAGCAGCTTTACAGGGGACTCTAACTATGGCTACACCTTC
cdr3_aa: CASSFTGDSNYGYTF

clone_size: -
j_call: TRBJ2-7
d_call: TRBD2
v_call: TRBV18
cdr3_nt: TGTGCCAGCTCACCAAGCTGGCTAGCGGAGGATGCCTACGAGCAGTACTTC
cdr3_aa: CASSPSWLAEDAYEQYF

clone_size: -
j_call: TRBJ2-7
d_call: TRBD2
v_call: TRBV4-3
cdr3_nt: TGCGCCAGCAGCCAAAGTCCCCGGGGGACTAGCTCCTACGAGCAGTACTTC
cdr3_aa: CASSQSPRGTSSYEQYF

clone_size: -
j_call: TRBJ1-2
d_call: -
v_call: TRBV29-1
cdr3_nt: TGCAGCGTTGAAGATACAGGGAGTCATGGCTACACCTTC
cdr3_aa: CSVEDTGSHGYTF

clone_size: few
j_call: TRBJ1-2
d_call: -
v_call: TRBV5-1
cdr3_nt: TGCGCCAGCAGGCTGGAGGAGACTAACTATGGCTACACCTTC
cdr3_aa: CASRLEETNYGYTF

clone_size: -
j_call: TRBJ1-4
d_call: -
v_call: TRBV7-9
cdr3_nt: TGTGCCAGCAGCCAAACAGGGAGTAATGAAAAACTGTTTTTT
cdr3_aa: CASSQTGSNEKLFF

clone_size: -
j_call: TRBJ1-2
d_call: TRBD1
v_call: TRBV10-3
cdr3_nt: TGTGCCATCAGTGAGTCCCCTGGACAGGGAGTTAACTATGGCTACACCTTC
cdr3_aa: CAISESPGQGVNYGYTF

clone_size: -
j_call: TRBJ2-7
d_call: -
v_call: TRBV28
cdr3_nt: TGTGCCAGCAGTAAACAATACGAGCAGTACTTC
cdr3_aa: CASSKQYEQYF

clone_size: -
j_call: TRBJ1-1
d_call: TRBD1
v_call: TRBV2
cdr3_nt: TGTGCCAGCAGCCTCAGGGGGGAGAACACTGAAGCTTTCTTT
cdr3_aa: CASSLRGENTEAFF

clone_size: -
j_call: TRBJ2-7
d_call: -
v_call: TRBV28
cdr3_nt: TGTGCCAGCAGCGACGGAGGGGGGGGGAGGCCCTACGAGCAGTACTTC
cdr3_aa: CASSDGGGGRPYEQYF

clone_size: few
j_call: TRBJ1-2
d_call: -
v_call: TRBV10-2
cdr3_nt: TGCGCCAGCAGTGAGACAGATAACTATGGCTACACCTTC
cdr3_aa: CASSETDNYGYTF

clone_size: -
j_call: TRBJ2-5
d_call: TRBD1
v_call: TRBV5-4
cdr3_nt: TGTGCCAGCAGCCCTGACAGGGTGGGTGAGACCCAGTACTTC
cdr3_aa: CASSPDRVGETQYF